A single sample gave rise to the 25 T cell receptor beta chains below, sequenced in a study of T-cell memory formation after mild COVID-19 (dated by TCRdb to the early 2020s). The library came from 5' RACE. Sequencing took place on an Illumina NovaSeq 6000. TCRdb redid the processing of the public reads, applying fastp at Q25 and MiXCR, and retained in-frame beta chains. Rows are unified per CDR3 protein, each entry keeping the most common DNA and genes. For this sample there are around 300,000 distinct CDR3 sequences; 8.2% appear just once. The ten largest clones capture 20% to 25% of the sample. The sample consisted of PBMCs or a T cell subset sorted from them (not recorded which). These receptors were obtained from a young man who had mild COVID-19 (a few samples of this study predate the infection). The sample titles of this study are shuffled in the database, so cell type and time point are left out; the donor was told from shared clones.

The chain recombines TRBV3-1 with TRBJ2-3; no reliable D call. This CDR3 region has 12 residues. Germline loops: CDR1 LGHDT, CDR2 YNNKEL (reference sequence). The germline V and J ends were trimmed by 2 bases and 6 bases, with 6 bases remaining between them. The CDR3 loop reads CASSQQTDTQYF. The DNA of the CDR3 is TGTGCCAGCAGCCAACAGACCGATACGCAGTATTTT.

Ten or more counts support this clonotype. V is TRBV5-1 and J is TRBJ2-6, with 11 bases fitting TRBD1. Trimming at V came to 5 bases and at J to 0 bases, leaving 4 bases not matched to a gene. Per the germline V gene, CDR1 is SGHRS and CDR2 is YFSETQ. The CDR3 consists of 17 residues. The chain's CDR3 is CASRYGTGGSGANVLTF. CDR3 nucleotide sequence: TGCGCCAGCAGATATGGGACAGGGGGCTCTGGGGCCAACGTCCTGACTTTC.

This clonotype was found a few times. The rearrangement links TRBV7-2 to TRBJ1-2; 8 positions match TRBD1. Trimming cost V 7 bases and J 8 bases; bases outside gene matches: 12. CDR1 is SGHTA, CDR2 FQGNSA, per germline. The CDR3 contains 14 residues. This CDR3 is CASTGQGAGGGYTF. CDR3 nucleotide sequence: TGTGCCAGCACAGGACAGGGCGCTGGGGGAGGCTACACCTTC.

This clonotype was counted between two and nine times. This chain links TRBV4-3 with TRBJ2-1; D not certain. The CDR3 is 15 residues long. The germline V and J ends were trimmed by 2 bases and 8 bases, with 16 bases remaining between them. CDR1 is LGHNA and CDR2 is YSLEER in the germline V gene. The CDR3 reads CASSQYEGPGDEQFF. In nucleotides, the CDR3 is TGCGCCAGCAGCCAATATGAAGGTCCTGGGGATGAGCAGTTCTTC.

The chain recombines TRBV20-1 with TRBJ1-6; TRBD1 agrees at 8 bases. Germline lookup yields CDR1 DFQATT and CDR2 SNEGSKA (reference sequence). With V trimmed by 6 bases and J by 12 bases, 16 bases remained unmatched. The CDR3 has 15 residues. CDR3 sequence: CSADADTGQDQPLHF. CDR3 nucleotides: TGCAGTGCCGACGCCGACACGGGACAGGATCAACCCCTCCACTTT.

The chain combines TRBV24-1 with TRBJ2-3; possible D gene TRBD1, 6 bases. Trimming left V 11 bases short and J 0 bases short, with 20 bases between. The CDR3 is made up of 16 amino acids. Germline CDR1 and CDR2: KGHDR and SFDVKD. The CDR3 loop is CAMRNLTGLSTDTQYF. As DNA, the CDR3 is TGTGCCATGCGAAACCTTACAGGGCTGAGCACAGATACGCAGTATTTT.

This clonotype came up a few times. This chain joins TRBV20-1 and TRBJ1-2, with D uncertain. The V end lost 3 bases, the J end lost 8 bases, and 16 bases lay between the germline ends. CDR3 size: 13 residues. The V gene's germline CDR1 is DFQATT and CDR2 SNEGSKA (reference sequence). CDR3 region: CSARDSSKVGYTF. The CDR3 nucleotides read TGCAGTGCTAGGGACTCCTCAAAGGTGGGCTACACCTTC.

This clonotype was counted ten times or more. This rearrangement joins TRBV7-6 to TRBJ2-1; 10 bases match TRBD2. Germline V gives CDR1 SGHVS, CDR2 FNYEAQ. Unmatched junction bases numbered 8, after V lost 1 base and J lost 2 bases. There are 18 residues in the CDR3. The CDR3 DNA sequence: TGTGCCAGCAGCTTAGAAAGGACTAGCGGAGATCCCTACAATGAGCAGTTCTTC. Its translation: CASSLERTSGDPYNEQFF.

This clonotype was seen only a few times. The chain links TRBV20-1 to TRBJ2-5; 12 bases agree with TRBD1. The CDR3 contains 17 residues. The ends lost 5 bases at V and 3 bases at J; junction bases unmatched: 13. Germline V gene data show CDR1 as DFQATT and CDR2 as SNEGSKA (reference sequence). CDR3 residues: CSAGSGQGADKEETQYF. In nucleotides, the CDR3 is TGCAGTGCTGGATCGGGACAGGGGGCGGATAAAGAAGAGACCCAGTACTTC.

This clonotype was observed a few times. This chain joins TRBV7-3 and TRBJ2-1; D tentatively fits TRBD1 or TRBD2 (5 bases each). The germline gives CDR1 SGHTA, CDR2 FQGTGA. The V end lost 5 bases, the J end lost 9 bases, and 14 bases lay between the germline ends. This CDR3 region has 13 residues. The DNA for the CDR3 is TGTGCCAGCAGCGAGCAGGGAGTTGGTGAGCAGTTCTTC. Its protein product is CASSEQGVGEQFF. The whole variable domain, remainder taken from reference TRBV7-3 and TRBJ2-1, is GAGVSQTPSNKVTEKGKYVELRCDPISGHTALYWYRQSLGQGPEFLIYFQGTGAADDSGLPNDRFFAVRPEGSVSTLKIQRTERGDSAVYLCASSEQGVGEQFFGPGTRLTVL.

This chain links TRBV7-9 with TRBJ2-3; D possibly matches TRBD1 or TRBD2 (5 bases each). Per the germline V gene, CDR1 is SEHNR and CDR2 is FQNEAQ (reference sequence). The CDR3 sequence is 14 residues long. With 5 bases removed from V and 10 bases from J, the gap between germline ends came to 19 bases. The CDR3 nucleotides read TGTGCCAGCAGCCCGACGGGACGACGCACGCCGCAGTATTTT. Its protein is CASSPTGRRTPQYF.

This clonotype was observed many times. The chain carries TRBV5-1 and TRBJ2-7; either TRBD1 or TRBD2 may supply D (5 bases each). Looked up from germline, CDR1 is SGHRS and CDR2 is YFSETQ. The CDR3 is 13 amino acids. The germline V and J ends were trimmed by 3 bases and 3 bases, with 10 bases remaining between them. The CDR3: CASSSRGDYEQYF. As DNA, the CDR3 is TGCGCCAGCAGCTCTAGGGGAGACTACGAGCAGTACTTC.

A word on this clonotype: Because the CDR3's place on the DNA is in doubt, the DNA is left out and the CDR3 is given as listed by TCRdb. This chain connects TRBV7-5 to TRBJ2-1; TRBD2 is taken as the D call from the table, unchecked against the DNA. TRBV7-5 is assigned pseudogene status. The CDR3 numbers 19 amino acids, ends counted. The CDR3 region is CISVPEAHGLAGAYNEQFF.

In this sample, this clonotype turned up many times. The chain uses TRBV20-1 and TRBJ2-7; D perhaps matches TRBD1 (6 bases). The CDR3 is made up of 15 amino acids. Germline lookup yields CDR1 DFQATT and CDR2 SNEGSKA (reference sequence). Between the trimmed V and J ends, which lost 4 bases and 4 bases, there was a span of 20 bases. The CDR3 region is CSATPGALQGYEQYF. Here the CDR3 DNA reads TGCAGTGCTACCCCCGGGGCCCTTCAGGGGTACGAGCAGTACTTC.

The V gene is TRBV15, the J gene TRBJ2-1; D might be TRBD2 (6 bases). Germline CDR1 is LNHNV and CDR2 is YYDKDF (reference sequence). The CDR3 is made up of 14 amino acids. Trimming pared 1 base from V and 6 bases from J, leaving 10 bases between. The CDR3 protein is CATSRGGDSNEQFF. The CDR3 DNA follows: TGTGCCACCAGCAGAGGGGGGGATAGCAATGAGCAGTTCTTC. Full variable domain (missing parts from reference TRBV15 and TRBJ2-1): DAMVIQNPRYQVTQFGKPVTLSCSQTLNHNVMYWYQQKSSQAPKLLFHYYDKDFNNEADTPDNFQSRRPNTSFCFLDIRSPGLGDTAMYLCATSRGGDSNEQFFGPGTRLTVL.

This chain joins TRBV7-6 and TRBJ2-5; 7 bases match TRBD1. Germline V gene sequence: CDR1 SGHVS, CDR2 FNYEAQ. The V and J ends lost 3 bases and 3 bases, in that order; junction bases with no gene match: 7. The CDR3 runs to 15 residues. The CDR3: CASSFGSGTEETQYF. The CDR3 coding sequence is TGTGCCAGCAGCTTCGGATCCGGGACAGAAGAGACCCAGTACTTC.

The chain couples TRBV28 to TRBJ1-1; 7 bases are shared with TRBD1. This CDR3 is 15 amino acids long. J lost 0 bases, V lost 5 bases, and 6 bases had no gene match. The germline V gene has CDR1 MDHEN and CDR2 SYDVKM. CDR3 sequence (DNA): TGTGCCAGCAGTCTGACAGGGTGGATGAACACTGAAGCTTTCTTT. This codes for CASSLTGWMNTEAFF.

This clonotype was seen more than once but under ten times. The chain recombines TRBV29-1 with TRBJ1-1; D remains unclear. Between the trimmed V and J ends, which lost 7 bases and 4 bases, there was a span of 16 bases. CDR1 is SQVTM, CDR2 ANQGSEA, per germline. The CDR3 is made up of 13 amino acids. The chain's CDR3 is CSALGATGTEAFF. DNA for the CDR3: TGCAGCGCACTGGGCGCCACGGGCACTGAAGCTTTCTTT.

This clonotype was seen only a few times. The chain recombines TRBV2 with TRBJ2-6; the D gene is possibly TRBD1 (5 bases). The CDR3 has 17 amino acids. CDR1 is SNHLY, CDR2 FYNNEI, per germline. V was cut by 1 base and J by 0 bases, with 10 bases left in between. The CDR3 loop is CASSEGGSSSGANVLTF. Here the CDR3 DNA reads TGTGCCAGCAGTGAAGGGGGCAGCTCCTCTGGGGCCAACGTCCTGACTTTC.

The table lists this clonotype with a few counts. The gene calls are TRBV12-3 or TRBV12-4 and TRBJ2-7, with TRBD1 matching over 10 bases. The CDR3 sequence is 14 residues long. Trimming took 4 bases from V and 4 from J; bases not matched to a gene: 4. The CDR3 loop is CASSSGQGEYEQYV. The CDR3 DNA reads TGTGCCAGCAGTTCAGGACAGGGGGAATACGAGCAGTACGTC.

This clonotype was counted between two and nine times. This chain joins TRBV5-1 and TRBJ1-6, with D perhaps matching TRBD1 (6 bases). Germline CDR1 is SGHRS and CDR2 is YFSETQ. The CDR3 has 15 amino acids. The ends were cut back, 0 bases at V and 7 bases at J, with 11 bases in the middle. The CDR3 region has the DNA TGCGCCAGCAGCTTGGACCAAGGGGGGAATTCACCCCTCCACTTT. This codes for CASSLDQGGNSPLHF.

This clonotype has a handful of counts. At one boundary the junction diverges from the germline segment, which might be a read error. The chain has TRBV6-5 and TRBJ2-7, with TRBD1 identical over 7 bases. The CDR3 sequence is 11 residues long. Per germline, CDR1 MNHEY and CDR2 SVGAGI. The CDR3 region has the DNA TGTGCCAGCAGTGCCGGGACAGTGGAACACTTC. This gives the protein CASSAGTVEHF.

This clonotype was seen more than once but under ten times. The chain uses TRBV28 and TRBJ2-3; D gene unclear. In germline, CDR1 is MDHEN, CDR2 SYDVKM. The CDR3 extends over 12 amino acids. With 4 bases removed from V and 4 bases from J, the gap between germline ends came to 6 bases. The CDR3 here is CASSSQADTQYF. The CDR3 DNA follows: TGTGCCAGCAGTTCCCAGGCAGATACGCAGTATTTT.

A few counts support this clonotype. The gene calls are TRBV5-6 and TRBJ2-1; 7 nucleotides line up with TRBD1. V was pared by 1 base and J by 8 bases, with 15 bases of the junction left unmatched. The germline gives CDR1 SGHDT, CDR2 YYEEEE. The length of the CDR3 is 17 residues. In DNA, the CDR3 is TGTGCCAGCAGCTTGAGCACAGGGGCGTCAGCTCGGGATGAGCAGTTCTTC. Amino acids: CASSLSTGASARDEQFF. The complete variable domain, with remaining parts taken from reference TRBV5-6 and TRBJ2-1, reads DAGVTQSPTHLIKTRGQQVTLRCSPKSGHDTVSWYQQALGQGPQFIFQYYEEEERQRGNFPDRFSGHQFPNYSSELNVNALLLGDSALYLCASSLSTGASARDEQFFGPGTRLTVL.

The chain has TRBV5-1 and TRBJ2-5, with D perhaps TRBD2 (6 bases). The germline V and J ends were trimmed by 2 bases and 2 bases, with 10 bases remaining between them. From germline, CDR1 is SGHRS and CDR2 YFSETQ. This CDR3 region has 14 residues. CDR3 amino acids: CASSFTGTQETQYF. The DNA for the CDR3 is TGCGCCAGCAGCTTCACCGGGACTCAAGAGACCCAGTACTTC. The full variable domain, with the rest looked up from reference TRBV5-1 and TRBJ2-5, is KAGVTQTPRYLIKTRGQQVTLSCSPISGHRSVSWYQQTPGQGLQFLFEYFSETQRNKGNFPGRFSGRQFSNSRSEMNVSTLELGDSALYLCASSFTGTQETQYFGPGTRLLVL.